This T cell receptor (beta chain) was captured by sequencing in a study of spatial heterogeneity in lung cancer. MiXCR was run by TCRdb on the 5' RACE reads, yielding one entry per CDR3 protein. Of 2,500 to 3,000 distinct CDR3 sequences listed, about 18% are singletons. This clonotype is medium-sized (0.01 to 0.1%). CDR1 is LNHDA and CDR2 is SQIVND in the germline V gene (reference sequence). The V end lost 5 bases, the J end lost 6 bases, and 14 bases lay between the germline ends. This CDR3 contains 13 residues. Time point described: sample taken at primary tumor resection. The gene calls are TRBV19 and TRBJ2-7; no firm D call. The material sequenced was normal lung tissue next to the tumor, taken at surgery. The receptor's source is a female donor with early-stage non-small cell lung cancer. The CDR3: CASSPAQPGEQYF. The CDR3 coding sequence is TGTGCCAGTAGTCCCGCCCAGCCTGGCGAGCAGTACTTC.